There are a few counts of the clone carrying this TCR beta chain. The antigen is not known. The sample originates from a study of OX40 agonist ivuxolimab in advanced cancers. Only in-frame clones appear in the TCRdb table, and some are missing; sequencing was by immunoSEQ multiplex PCR. This table has over 10,000 clones, about 73% appearing once. The V gene's germline CDR1 is SGHVS and CDR2 FQNEAQ. This CDR3 region has 14 residues. Trimming cost V 4 bases and J 7 bases, with 16 bases left between them. Overall study findings and caveats: Some nonresponders also had low normalized T-cell clonal expansion. Expanded clones belonging to CD8+ T cells outnumbered, on average, those of CD4+. At doses 0.1 to 3.0 mg/kg, CD4+ and CD8+ clones expanded.

The clonotype originates from an adult with an advanced solid tumor such as melanoma, head and neck, liver or kidney cancer. The chain recombines TRBV7-8 with TRBJ2-5; D is possibly TRBD1 (6 bases). The sample in question was CD4+ or CD8+ T cells sorted from blood, obtained in a trial of the OX40 agonist ivuxolimab. Here the CDR3 reads CASSSPGHSGTQYF. The CDR3 DNA reads TGTGCCAGCAGCTCACCGGGACACTCCGGGACCCAGTACTTC. The whole variable domain, remainder taken from reference TRBV7-8 and TRBJ2-5, is GAGVSQSPRYKVAKRGQDVALRCDPISGHVSLFWYQQALGQGPEFLTYFQNEAQLDKSGLPSDRFFAERPEGSVSTLKIQRTQQEDSAVYLCASSSPGHSGTQYFGPGTRLLVL.